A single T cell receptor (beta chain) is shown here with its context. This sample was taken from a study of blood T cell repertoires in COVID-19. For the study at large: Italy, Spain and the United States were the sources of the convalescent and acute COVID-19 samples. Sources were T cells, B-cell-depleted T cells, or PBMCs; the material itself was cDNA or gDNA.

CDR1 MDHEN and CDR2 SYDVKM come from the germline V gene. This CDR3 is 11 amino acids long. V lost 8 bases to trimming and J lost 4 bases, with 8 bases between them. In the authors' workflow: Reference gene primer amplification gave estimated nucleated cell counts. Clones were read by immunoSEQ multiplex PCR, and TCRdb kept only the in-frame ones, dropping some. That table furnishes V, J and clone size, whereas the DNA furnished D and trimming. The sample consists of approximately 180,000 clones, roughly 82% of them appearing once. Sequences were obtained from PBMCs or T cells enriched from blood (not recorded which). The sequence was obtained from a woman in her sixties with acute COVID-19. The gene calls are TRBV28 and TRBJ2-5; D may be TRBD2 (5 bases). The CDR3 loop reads CASGLRETQYF. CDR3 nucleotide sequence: TGTGCCAGCGGACTTAGAGAGACCCAGTACTTC.